Listed here are 7 T cell receptor beta chains from one sample, sequenced in a study of siplizumab effects on memory and regulatory T cells. Libraries were prepared by immunoSEQ multiplex PCR; TCRdb keeps only in-frame clonotypes and omits some of them. The sample records about 110,000 clones, around 90% being singletons. Sequenced: Tregs sorted from blood. All receptors derive from a human donor in good health.

With regard to this clone: The junction shows a germline mismatch at one end, possibly a read error. The CDR3 DNA reads TGTGCCAGTAGTGTAGACCGGGGCAACACCATATATTTT. Its protein is CASSVDRGNTIYF. This chain uses TRBV19 with TRBJ1-3; perhaps TRBD1 as D (5 bases). CDR1 and CDR2 (germline): LNHDA, SQIVND (reference sequence). CDR3 length: 13 amino acids. Full variable domain (remainder filled in from reference TRBV19 and TRBJ1-3): DGGITQSPKYLFRKEGQNVTLSCEQNLNHDAMYWYRQDPGQGLRLIYYSQIVNDFQKGDIAEGYSVSREKKESFPLTVTSAQKNPTAFYLCASSVDRGNTIYFGEGSWLTVV.

V is TRBV9 and J is TRBJ2-7; TRBD1 might be the D (5 bases). The ends were cut back, 4 bases at V and 1 base at J, with 15 bases in the middle. CDR1 is SGDLS, CDR2 YYNGEE, per germline. The CDR3 totals 15 residues. The chain's CDR3 is CASSPHVDSSYEQYF. CDR3 coding DNA: TGTGCCAGCAGCCCCCATGTTGACAGTTCCTACGAGCAGTACTTC.

The chain joins TRBV7-3 to TRBJ1-1; 8 bases are shared with TRBD1. The CDR3 spans 16 residues. The germline gives CDR1 SGHTA, CDR2 FQGTGA. The J segment lost 4 bases and the V segment lost 4 bases, leaving 11 bases of the junction unmatched. The CDR3 DNA reads TGTGCCAGCAGCTCAATGATGACAGGGGACGGCACTGAAGCTTTCTTT. It is translated as CASSSMMTGDGTEAFF.

The rearrangement uses TRBV19 and TRBJ2-3, with D perhaps matching TRBD1 (5 bases). The germline V gene encodes CDR1 LNHDA and CDR2 SQIVND (reference sequence). V was pared by 10 bases and J by 1 base, with 18 bases between. The CDR3 runs to 15 residues. The CDR3 DNA follows: TGTGCCACCCAGGCAGTGGGCAGGGGCACAGATACGCAGTATTTT. Its protein is CATQAVGRGTDTQYF.

This clone was counted only a few times. The V call is TRBV2, the J call TRBJ2-5; 8 bases align to TRBD1. V gave up 9 bases and J gave up 4 bases; unmatched junction bases: 10. This CDR3 contains 14 residues. Germline assignment: CDR1 SNHLY and CDR2 FYNNEI. The CDR3 DNA reads as TGTGCCAGAGACCTTGGGACAGGACGAGAGACCCAGTACTTC. This translates into CARDLGTGRETQYF.

The V gene is TRBV2, the J gene TRBJ1-1; TRBD1 is a possible D gene (6 bases). The CDR3 has 13 residues. Germline V gives CDR1 SNHLY, CDR2 FYNNEI. V was shortened by 5 bases and J by 4 bases, with 11 bases between the two germline ends. The DNA of the CDR3 is TGTGCCAGCAGTACAGGGTTGGTCACTGAAGCTTTCTTT. It encodes CASSTGLVTEAFF.

CDR3 loop: CSVGSGVGQPQHF. CDR3 nucleotides: TGCAGCGTGGGCTCAGGGGTAGGCCAGCCCCAGCATTTT. The V call is TRBV29-1, the J call TRBJ1-5; TRBD1 might be the D (6 bases). Germline V gene sequence: CDR1 SQVTM, CDR2 ANQGSEA. CDR3 size: 13 residues. Trimming stripped 6 bases from V and 7 bases from J, with 16 bases between.